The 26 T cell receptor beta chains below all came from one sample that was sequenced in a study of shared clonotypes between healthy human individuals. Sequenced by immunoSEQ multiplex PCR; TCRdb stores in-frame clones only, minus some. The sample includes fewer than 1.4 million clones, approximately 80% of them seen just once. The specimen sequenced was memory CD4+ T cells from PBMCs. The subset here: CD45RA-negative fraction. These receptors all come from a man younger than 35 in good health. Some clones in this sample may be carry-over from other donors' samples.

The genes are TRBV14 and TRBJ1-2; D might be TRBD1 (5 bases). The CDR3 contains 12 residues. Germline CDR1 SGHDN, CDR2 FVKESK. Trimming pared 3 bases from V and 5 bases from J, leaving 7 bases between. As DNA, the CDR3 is TGTGCCAGCAGCCAGGGACGGTATGGCTACACCTTC. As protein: CASSQGRYGYTF.

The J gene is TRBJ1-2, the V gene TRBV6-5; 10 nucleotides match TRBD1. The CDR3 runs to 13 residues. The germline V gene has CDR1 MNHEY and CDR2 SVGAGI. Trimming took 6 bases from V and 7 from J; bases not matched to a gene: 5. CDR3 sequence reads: CASSDRQGAGYTF. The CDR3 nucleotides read TGTGCCAGCAGCGACAGACAGGGGGCTGGCTACACCTTC.

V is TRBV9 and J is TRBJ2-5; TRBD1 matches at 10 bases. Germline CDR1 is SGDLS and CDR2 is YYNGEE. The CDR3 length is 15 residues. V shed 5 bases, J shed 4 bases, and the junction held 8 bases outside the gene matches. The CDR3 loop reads CASRKTGGWGETQYF. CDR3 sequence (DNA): TGTGCCAGCAGGAAGACAGGGGGCTGGGGAGAGACCCAGTACTTC.

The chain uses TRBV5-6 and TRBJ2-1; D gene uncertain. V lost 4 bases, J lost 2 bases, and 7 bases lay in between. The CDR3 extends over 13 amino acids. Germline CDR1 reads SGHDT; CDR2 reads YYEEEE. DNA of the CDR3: TGTGCCAGCAGCCCCGGTGCCTACAATGAGCAGTTCTTC. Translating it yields CASSPGAYNEQFF.

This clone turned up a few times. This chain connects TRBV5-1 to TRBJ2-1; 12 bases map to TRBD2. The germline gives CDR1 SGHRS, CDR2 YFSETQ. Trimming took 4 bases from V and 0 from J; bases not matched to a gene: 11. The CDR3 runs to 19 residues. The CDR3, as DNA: TGCGCCAGCAGCATGCCTAGCGGGAGGGCCTTAAGCTCCTACAATGAGCAGTTCTTC. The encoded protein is CASSMPSGRALSSYNEQFF.

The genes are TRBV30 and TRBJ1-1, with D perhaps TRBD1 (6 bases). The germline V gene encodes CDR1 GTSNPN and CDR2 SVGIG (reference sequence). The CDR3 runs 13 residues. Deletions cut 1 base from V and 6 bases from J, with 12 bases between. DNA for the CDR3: TGTGCCTGGAGTGCCGGACAGACGGCTGAAGCTTTCTTT. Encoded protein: CAWSAGQTAEAFF.

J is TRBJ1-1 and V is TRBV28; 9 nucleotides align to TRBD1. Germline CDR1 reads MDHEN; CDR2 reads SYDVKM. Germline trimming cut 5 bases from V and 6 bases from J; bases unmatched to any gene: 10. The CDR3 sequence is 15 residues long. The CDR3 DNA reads TGTGCCAGCAGTCTCCATGGGACAGGGAGCGCTGAAGCTTTCTTT. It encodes CASSLHGTGSAEAFF. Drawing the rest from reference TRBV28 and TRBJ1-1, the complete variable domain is DVKVTQSSRYLVKRTGEKVFLECVQDMDHENMFWYRQDPGLGLRLIYFSYDVKMKEKGDIPEGYSVSREKKERFSLILESASTNQTSMYLCASSLHGTGSAEAFFGQGTRLTVV.

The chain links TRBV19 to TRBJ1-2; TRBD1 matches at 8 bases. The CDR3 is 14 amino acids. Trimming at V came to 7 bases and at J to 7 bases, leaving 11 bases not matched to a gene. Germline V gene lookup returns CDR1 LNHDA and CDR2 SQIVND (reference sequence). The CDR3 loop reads CASMARTGLRGYTF. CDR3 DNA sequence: TGTGCCAGTATGGCCCGGACAGGGTTACGTGGCTACACCTTC.

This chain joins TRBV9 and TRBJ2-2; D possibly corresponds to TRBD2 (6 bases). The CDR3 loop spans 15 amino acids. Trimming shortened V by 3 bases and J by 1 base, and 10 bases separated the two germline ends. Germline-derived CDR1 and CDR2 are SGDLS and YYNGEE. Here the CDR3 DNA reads TGTGCCAGCAGCGGACATAGCGGGAACACCGGGGAGCTGTTTTTT. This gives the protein CASSGHSGNTGELFF.

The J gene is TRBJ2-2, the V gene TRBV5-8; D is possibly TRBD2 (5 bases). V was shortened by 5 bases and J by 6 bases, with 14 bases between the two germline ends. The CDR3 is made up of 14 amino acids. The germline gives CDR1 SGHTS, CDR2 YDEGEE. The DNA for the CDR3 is TGTGCCAGCAGGCGGGCACCTAGCTCCGGGGAGCTGTTTTTT. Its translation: CASRRAPSSGELFF.

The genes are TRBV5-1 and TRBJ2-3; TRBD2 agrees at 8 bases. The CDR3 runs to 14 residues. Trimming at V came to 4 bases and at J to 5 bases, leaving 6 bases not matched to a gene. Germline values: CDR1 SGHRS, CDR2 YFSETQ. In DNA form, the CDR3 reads TGCGCCAGCAGCCGGCGGGGGGCGGGAGATACGCAGTATTTT. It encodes CASSRRGAGDTQYF.

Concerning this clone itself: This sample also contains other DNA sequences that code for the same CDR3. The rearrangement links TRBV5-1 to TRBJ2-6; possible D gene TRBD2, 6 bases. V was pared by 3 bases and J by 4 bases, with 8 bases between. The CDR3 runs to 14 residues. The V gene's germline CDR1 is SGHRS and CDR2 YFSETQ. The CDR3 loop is CASSSGAGANVLTF. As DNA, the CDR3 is TGCGCCAGCAGCTCGGGAGCCGGGGCCAACGTCCTGACTTTC.

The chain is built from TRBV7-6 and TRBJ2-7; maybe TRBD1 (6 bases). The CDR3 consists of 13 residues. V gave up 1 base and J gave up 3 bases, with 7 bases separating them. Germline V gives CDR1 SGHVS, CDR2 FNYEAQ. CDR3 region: CASSLGRGYEQYF. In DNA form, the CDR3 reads TGTGCCAGCAGCTTAGGCAGGGGCTACGAGCAGTACTTC.

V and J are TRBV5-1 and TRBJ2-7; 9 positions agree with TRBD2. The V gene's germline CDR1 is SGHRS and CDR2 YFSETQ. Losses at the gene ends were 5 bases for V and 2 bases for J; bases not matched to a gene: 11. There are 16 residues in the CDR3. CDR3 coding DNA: TGCGCCAGCAGAGCCGATAGCGGGGGCCAGACCTACGAGCAGTACTTC. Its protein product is CASRADSGGQTYEQYF.

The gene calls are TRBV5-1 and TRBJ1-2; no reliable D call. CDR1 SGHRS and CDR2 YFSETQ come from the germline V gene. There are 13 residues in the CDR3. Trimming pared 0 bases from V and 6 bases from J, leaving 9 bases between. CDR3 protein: CASSLAPLNGYTF. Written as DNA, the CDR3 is TGCGCCAGCAGCTTGGCCCCGCTGAATGGCTACACCTTC.

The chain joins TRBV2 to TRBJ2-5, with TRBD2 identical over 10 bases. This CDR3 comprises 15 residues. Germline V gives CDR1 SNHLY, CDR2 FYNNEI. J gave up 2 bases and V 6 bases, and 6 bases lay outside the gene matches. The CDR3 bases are TGTGCCAGCAGAAAGACTAGCGGGTCACAAGAGACCCAGTACTTC. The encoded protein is CASRKTSGSQETQYF.

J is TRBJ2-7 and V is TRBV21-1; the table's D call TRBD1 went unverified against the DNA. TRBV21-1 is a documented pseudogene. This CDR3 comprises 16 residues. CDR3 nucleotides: TGTGCCAGCAGCGGGAGGGACAGGGGGCTCCCCTACGAGCAGTACTTC. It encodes CASSGRDRGLPYEQYF.

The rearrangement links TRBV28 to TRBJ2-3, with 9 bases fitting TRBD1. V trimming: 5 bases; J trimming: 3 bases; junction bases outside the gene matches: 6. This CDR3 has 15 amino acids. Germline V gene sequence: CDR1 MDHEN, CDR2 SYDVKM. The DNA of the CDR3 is TGTGCCAGCAGTAGGGACAGGGTCCGGACAGATACGCAGTATTTT. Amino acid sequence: CASSRDRVRTDTQYF.

DNA of the CDR3: TGTGCCAGCAGCGCCAGATATAGCACAGATACGCAGTATTTT. Its translation is CASSARYSTDTQYF. V usage is TRBV5-4 and J usage is TRBJ2-3; D gene uncertain. The CDR3 contains 14 residues. Trimming cost V 4 bases and J 0 bases, with 9 bases left between them. The germline gives CDR1 SGHNT, CDR2 YYREEE (reference sequence).

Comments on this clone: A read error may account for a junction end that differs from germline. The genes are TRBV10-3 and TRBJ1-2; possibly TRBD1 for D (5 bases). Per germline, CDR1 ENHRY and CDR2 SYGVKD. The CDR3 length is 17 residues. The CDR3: CASSPSTYRRVSYGYTF. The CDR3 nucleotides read TGTGCCAGCAGTCCCTCTACCTACAGGAGGGTAAGCTATGGCTACACCTTC.

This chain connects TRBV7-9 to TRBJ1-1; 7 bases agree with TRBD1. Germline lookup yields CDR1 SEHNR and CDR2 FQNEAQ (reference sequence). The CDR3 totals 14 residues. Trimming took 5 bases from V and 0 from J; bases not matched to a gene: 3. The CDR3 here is CASSPGTVNTEAFF. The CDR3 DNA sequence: TGTGCCAGCAGCCCCGGGACAGTGAACACTGAAGCTTTCTTT. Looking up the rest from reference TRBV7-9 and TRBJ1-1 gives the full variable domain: DTGVSQNPRHKITKRGQNVTFRCDPISEHNRLYWYRQTLGQGPEFLTYFQNEAQLEKSRLLSDRFSAERPKGSFSTLEIQRTEQGDSAMYLCASSPGTVNTEAFFGQGTRLTVV.

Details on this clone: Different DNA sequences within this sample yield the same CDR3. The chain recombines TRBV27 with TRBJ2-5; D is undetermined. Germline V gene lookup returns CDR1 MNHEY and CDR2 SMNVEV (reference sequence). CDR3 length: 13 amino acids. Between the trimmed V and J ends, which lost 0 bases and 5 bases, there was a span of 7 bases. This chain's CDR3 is CASSLSRAETQYF. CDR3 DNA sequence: TGTGCCAGCAGTTTATCCCGGGCGGAGACCCAGTACTTC.

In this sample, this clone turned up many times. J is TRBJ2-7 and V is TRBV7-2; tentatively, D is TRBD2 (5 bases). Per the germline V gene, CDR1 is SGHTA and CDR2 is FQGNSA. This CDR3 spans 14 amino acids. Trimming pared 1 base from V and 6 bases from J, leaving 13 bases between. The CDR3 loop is CASSLVANVGEQYF. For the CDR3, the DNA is TGTGCCAGCAGCTTAGTAGCGAACGTCGGCGAGCAGTACTTC.

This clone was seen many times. The CDR3 here is CASSWGLDANTGELFF. The CDR3 DNA follows: TGTGCCAGCAGCTGGGGACTTGACGCGAACACCGGGGAGCTGTTTTTT. The chain recombines TRBV5-6 with TRBJ2-2, with a tentative D call TRBD2 (6 bases). With 3 bases removed from V and 0 bases from J, the gap between germline ends came to 12 bases. Germline CDR1 reads SGHDT; CDR2 reads YYEEEE. The CDR3 is made up of 16 amino acids.

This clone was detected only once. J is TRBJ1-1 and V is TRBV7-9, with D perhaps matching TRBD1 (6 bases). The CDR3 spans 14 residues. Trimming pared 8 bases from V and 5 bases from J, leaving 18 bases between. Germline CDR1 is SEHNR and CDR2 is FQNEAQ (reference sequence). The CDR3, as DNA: TGTGCCAGCGGGGGTTTCGGGGGGCCGACTGAAGCTTTCTTT. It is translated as CASGGFGGPTEAFF.

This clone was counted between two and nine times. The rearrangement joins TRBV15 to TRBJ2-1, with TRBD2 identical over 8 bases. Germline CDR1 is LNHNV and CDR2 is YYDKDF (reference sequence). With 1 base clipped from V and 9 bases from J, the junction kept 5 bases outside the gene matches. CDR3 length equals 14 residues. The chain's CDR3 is CATSRGGLGTEQFF. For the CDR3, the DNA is TGTGCCACCAGCAGAGGGGGACTAGGGACTGAGCAGTTCTTC.